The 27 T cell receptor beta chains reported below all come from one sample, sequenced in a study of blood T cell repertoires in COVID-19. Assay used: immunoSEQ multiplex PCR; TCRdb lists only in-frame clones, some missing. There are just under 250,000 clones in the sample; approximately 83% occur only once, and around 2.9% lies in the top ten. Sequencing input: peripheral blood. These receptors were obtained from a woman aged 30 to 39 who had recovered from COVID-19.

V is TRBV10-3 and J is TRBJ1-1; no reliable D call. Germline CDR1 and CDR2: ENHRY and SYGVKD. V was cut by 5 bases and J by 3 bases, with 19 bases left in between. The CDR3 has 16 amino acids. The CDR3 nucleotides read TGTGCCATCAGTCTCCTTGGCAGTGGAGAGGACACTGAAGCTTTCTTT. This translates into CAISLLGSGEDTEAFF.

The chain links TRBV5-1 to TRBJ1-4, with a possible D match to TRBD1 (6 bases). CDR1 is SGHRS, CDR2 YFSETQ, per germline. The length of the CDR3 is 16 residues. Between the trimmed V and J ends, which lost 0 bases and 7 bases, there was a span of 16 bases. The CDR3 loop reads CASSLAARGRGEKLFF. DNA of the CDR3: TGCGCCAGCAGCTTGGCCGCCAGGGGCAGAGGTGAAAAACTGTTTTTT.

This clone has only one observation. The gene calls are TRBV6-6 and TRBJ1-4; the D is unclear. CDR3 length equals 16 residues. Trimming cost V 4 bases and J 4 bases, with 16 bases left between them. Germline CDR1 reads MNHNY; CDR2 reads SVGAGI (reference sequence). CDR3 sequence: CASSSRPGLINEKLFF. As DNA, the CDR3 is TGTGCCAGCAGTTCCCGACCTGGACTGATTAATGAAAAACTGTTTTTT.

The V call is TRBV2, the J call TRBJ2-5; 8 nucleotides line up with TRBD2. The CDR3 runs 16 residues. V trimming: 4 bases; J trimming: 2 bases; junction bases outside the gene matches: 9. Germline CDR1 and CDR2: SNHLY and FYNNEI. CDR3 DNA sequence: TGTGCCAGCAGTGCCCGGACTAGCACCATGCAAGAGACCCAGTACTTC. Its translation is CASSARTSTMQETQYF. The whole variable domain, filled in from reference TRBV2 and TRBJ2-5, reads EPEVTQTPSHQVTQMGQEVILRCVPISNHLYFYWYRQILGQKVEFLVSFYNNEISEKSEIFDDQFSVERPDGSNFTLKIRSTKLEDSAMYFCASSARTSTMQETQYFGPGTRLLVL.

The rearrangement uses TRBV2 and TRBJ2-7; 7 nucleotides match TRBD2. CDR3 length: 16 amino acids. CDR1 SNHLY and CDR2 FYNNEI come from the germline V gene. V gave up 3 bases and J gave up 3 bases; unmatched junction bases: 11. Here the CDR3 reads CASSEGPGLTLYEQYF. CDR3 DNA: TGTGCCAGCAGTGAGGGACCGGGACTAACCCTCTACGAGCAGTACTTC.

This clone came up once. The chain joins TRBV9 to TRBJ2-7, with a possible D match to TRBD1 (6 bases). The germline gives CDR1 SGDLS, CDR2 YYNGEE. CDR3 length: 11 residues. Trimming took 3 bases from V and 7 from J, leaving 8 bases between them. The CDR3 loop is CASSAGQEQYF. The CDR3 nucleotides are TGTGCCAGCAGCGCCGGACAGGAGCAGTACTTC. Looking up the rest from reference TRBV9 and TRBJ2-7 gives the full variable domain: DSGVTQTPKHLITATGQRVTLRCSPRSGDLSVYWYQQSLDQGLQFLIQYYNGEERAKGNILERFSAQQFPDLHSELNLSSLELGDSALYFCASSAGQEQYFGPGTRLTVT.

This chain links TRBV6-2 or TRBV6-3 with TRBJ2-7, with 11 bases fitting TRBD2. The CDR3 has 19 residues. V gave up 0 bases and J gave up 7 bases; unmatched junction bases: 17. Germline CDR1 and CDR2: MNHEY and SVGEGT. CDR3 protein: CASSYSLAGGRESSWEQYF. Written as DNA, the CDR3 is TGTGCCAGCAGTTACTCCCTAGCGGGGGGACGAGAGAGTTCGTGGGAGCAGTACTTC.

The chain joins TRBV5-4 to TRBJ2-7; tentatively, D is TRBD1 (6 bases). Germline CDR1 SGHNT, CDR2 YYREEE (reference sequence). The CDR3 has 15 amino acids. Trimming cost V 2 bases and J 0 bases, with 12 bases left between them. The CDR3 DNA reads TGTGCCAGCAGCTTCGGGACACCCGACTCCTACGAGCAGTACTTC. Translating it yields CASSFGTPDSYEQYF.

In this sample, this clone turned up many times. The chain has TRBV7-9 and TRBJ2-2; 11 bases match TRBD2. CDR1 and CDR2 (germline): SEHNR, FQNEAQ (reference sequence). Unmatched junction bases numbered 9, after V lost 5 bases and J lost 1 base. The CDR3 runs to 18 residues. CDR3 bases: TGTGCCAGCAGCCCCCCGAACCTAGCGGGGGGGAACACCGGGGAGCTGTTTTTT. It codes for CASSPPNLAGGNTGELFF.

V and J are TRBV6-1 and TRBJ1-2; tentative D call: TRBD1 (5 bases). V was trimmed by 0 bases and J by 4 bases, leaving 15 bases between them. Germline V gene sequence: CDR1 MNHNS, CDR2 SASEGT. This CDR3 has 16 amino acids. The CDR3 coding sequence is TGTGCCAGCAGTGAAGCCACAGGTACAGCTTTCTATGGCTACACCTTC. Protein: CASSEATGTAFYGYTF.

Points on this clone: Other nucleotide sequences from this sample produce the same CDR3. The CDR3 spells CASSQGLAGTDTQYF. CDR3 in DNA: TGTGCCAGCAGCCAAGGTCTAGCGGGGACAGATACGCAGTATTTT. J is TRBJ2-3 and V is TRBV3-1 (or the pseudogene TRBV3-2); TRBD2 aligns across 9 bases. The CDR3 extends over 15 amino acids. The V gene end was trimmed by 1 base and the J gene end by 3 bases; junction bases not matched to a gene: 2. Germline-derived CDR1 and CDR2 are LGHDT and YNNKEL (reference sequence).

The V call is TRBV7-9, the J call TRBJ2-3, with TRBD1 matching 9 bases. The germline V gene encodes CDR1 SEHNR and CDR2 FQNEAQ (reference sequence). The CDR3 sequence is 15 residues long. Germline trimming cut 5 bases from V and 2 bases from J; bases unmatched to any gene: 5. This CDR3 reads CASSLDRGYTDTQYF. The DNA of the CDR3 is TGTGCCAGCAGCCTGGACAGGGGATACACAGATACGCAGTATTTT. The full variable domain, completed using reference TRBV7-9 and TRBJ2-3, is DTGVSQNPRHKITKRGQNVTFRCDPISEHNRLYWYRQTLGQGPEFLTYFQNEAQLEKSRLLSDRFSAERPKGSFSTLEIQRTEQGDSAMYLCASSLDRGYTDTQYFGPGTRLTVL.

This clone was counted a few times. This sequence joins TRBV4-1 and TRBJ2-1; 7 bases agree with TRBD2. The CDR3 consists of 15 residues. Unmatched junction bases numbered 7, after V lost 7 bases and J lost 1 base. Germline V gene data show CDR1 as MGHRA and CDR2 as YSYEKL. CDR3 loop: CASTWGGSSYNEQFF. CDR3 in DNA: TGCGCCAGCACCTGGGGAGGGTCTTCCTACAATGAGCAGTTCTTC.

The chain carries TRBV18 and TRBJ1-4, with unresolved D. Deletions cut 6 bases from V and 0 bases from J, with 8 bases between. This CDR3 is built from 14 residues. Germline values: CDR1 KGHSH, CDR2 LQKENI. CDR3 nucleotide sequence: TGTGCCAGCTCCCCGATAGCAACTAATGAAAAACTGTTTTTT. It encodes CASSPIATNEKLFF.

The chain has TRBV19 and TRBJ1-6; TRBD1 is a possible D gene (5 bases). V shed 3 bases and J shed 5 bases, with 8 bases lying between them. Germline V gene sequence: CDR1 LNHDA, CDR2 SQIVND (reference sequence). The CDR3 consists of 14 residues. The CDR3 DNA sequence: TGTGCCAGTAGTATGGAGACAGATAATTCACCCCTCCACTTT. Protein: CASSMETDNSPLHF.

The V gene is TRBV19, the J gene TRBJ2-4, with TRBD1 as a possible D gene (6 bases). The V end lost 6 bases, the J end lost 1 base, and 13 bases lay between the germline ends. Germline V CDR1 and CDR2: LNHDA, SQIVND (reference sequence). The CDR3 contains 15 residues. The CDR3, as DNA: TGTGCCAGTAGGCAAACAGGGCGGGCCAAAAACATTCAGTACTTC. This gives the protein CASRQTGRAKNIQYF.

CDR3 in amino acids: CAATEGGNSPLHF. In DNA, the CDR3 is TGTGCCGCGACGGAGGGAGGAAATTCACCCCTCCACTTT. This chain links TRBV7-2 with TRBJ1-6; D not certain. The CDR3 is 13 amino acids. Germline V gene lookup returns CDR1 SGHTA and CDR2 FQGNSA. V lost 11 bases and J lost 7, with 15 bases in between. The full variable domain, in which reference TRBV7-2 and TRBJ1-6 provide the parts outside the CDR3, is GAGVSQSPSNKVTEKGKDVELRCDPISGHTALYWYRQSLGQGLEFLIYFQGNSAPDKSGLPSDRFSAERTGGSVSTLTIQRTQQEDSAVYLCAATEGGNSPLHFGNGTRLTVT.

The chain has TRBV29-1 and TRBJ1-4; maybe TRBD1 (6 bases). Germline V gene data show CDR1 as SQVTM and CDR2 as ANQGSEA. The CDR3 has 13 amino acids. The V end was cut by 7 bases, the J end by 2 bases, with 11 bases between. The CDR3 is CSAQGNTNEKLFF. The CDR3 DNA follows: TGCAGCGCACAGGGTAATACTAATGAAAAACTGTTTTTT.

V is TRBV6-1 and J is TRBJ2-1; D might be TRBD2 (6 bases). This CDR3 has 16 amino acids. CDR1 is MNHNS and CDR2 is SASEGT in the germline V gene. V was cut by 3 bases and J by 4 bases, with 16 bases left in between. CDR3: CASSDRGGGAYNEQFF. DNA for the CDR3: TGTGCCAGCAGTGATCGGGGCGGAGGGGCGTACAATGAGCAGTTCTTC.

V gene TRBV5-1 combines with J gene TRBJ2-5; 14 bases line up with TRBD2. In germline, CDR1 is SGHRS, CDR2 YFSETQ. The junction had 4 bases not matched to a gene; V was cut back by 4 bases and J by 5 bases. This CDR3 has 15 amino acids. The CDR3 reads CASSRRTSGGETQYF. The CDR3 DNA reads TGCGCCAGCAGCAGGAGGACTAGCGGGGGGGAGACCCAGTACTTC.

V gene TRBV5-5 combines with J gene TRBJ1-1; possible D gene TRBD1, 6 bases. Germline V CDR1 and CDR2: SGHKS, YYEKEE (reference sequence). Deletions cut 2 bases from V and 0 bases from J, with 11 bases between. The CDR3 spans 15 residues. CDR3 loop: CASSLPQGVNTEAFF. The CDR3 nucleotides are TGTGCCAGCAGCTTACCACAGGGAGTGAACACTGAAGCTTTCTTT.

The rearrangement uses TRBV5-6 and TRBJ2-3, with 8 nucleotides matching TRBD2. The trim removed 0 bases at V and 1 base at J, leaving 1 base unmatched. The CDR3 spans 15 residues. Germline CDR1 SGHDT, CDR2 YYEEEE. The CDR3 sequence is CASSLGGGRTDTQYF. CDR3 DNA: TGTGCCAGCAGCTTGGGCGGGGGGCGCACAGATACGCAGTATTTT.

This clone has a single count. This CDR3 reads CASSLFAGRETQYF. The CDR3 nucleotides are TGTGCCAGCAGTTTGTTTGCAGGGAGGGAGACCCAGTACTTC. The chain links TRBV27 to TRBJ2-5; the D gene is possibly TRBD2 (6 bases). Germline loops: CDR1 MNHEY, CDR2 SMNVEV (reference sequence). The CDR3 length is 14 residues. V lost 3 bases and J 5 bases, leaving 13 bases between the germline ends.

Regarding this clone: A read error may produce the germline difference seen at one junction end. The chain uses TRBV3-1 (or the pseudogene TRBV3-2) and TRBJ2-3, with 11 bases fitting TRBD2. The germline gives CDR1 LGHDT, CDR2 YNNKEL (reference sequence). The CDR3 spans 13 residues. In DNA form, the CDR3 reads TGTGCCAGCAGCCAAGCACTAGCGGGGGCGGTCCATTTT. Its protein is CASSQALAGAVHF.

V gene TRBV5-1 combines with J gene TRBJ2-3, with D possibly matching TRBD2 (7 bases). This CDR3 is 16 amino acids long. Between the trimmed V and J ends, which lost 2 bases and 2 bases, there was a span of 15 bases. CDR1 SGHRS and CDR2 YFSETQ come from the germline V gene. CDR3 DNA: TGCGCCAGCAGCTTCCGGGGGGCTATATCCACAGATACGCAGTATTTT. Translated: CASSFRGAISTDTQYF.

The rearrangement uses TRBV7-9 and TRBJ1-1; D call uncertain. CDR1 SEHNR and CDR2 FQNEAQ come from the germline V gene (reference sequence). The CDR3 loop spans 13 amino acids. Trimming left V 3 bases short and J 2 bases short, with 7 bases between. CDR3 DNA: TGTGCCAGCAGCTTTGAGGGCAACACTGAAGCTTTCTTT. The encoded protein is CASSFEGNTEAFF.

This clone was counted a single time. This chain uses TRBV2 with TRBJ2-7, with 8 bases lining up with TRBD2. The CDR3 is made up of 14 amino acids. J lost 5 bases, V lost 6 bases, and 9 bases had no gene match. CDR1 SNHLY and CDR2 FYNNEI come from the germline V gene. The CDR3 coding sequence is TGTGCCAGCAGCGGCGGGGGGATCGCCGACGAGCAGTACTTC. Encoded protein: CASSGGGIADEQYF.